This is a list of T cell receptor beta chains from one sample in a study of shared clonotypes between healthy human individuals. TCRdb's table, derived via immunoSEQ multiplex PCR, lists solely in-frame clones and lacks some. This sample has hundreds of thousands of clones, with roughly 70% found just once. The specimen sequenced was memory CD4+ T cells sorted from blood. The origin of the receptors is a woman in her 30s in good health. Each CDR3 is given with its conserved first and last residue. D genes are given only for firm matches. Part of the rows lack a size; the others show once, few, many or a class for expanded clones.

>NA|TRBJ2-4|TRBV7-3|NA
CASSTGFGNIQYF
TGTGCCAGCAGCACTGGATTCGGGAACATTCAGTACTTC
>NA|TRBJ1-2|TRBV28|NA
CASSLGGTSNYGYTF
TGTGCCAGCAGTTTAGGCGGCACCTCTAACTATGGCTACACCTTC
>NA|TRBJ2-7|TRBV7-6|NA
CASSLGVNSYEQYF
TGTGCCAGCAGCTTGGGGGTAAACTCCTACGAGCAGTACTTC
>few|TRBJ2-1|TRBV27|NA
CASSGRVGQFF
TGTGCCAGCAGTGGCAGGGTAGGGCAGTTCTTC
>NA|TRBJ1-2|TRBV16|TRBD1
CASSKQGARHYGYTF
TGTGCCAGCAGCAAACAGGGGGCGAGACACTATGGCTACACCTTC
>once|TRBJ2-3|TRBV27|NA
CASRRTGTDTQYF
TGTGCCAGCAGGCGAACAGGAACAGATACGCAGTATTTT
>NA|TRBJ2-1|TRBV25-1|TRBD2
CASQVAGVGNEQFF
TGTGCCAGCCAGGTAGCGGGAGTGGGGAATGAGCAGTTCTTC
>NA|TRBJ2-3|TRBV27|TRBD2
CASRFRGRGLVRGADTQYF
TGTGCCAGCAGGTTTCGGGGGCGGGGACTAGTTAGGGGGGCAGATACGCAGTATTTT
>NA|TRBJ1-1|TRBV5-1|NA
CASSLVSVNTEAFF
TGCGCCAGCAGCTTGGTTTCAGTTAACACTGAAGCTTTCTTT
>few|TRBJ1-5|TRBV13|TRBD1
CASSRTGDSQPQHF
TGTGCCAGCAGCCGGACAGGCGATAGTCAGCCCCAGCATTTT
>once|TRBJ1-5|TRBV28|NA
CASTLGGPHNQPQHF
TGTGCCAGCACCCTTGGGGGTCCCCACAATCAGCCCCAGCATTTT
>NA|TRBJ2-3|TRBV30|TRBD2
CASERGGLYETQYF
TGTGCCTCTGAGCGGGGGGGATTGTATGAGACGCAGTATTTT
>NA|TRBJ2-3|TRBV19|NA
CASNNRRDTQYF
TGTGCCAGTAATAACCGGCGAGATACGCAGTATTTT
>few|TRBJ2-7|TRBV7-2|NA
CASSPDSKYEQYF
TGTGCCAGCAGCCCCGACTCTAAGTACGAGCAGTACTTC
>NA|TRBJ2-7|TRBV6-5|TRBD2
CASSYARSGSNEQYF
TGTGCCAGCAGTTACGCTCGTAGCGGGAGCAACGAGCAGTACTTC
>few|TRBJ2-2|TRBV7-7|NA
CASSLLPLSPSGKDTGELFF
TGTGCCAGCAGCTTACTCCCCCTCTCGCCCTCCGGGAAAGACACCGGGGAGCTGTTTTTT
>NA|TRBJ2-1|TRBV28|NA
CASSFVLVQYTHNEQFF
TGTGCCAGCAGTTTCGTCTTGGTGCAGTATACACACAATGAGCAGTTCTTC
>NA|TRBJ2-1|TRBV2|TRBD2
CASVGLAYYNEQFF
TGTGCCAGCGTGGGACTAGCGTATTACAATGAGCAGTTCTTC
>NA|TRBJ1-1|TRBV10-3|NA
CATRTVNTEAFF
TGTGCCACCCGGACGGTGAACACTGAAGCTTTCTTT
>NA|TRBJ2-7|TRBV5-8|TRBD2
CASSSREGAYEQYF
TGTGCCAGCAGCTCTCGGGAGGGGGCCTACGAGCAGTACTTC
>NA|TRBJ1-4|TRBV11-2|NA
CASSSYLPLRPSNEKLFF
TGTGCCAGCAGCTCCTATTTGCCCCTCAGGCCCTCGAATGAAAAACTGTTTTTT
>NA|TRBJ2-1|TRBV5-1|TRBD2
CASSGLAGGYNEQFF
TGCGCCAGCAGCGGACTAGCGGGAGGGTACAATGAGCAGTTCTTC
>NA|TRBJ2-7|TRBV6-5|NA
CASSMGRTTRYEQYF
TGTGCCAGCAGTATGGGACGGACCACTAGGTACGAGCAGTACTTC
>NA|TRBJ1-5|TRBV2|NA
CASSERTLGNQPQHF
TGTGCCAGCAGTGAACGGACTTTAGGAAATCAGCCCCAGCATTTT
>NA|TRBJ1-3|TRBV28|TRBD1
CASTSRGRGNTIYF
TGTGCCAGCACTAGCAGGGGGCGCGGAAACACCATATATTTT
>NA|TRBJ1-1|TRBV9|NA
CASSVAWGSEAFF
TGTGCCAGCAGCGTAGCTTGGGGTTCCGAAGCTTTCTTT
>NA|TRBJ2-5|TRBV7-4|NA
CASSLAKRVETQYF
TGTGCCAGCAGCTTAGCGAAAAGGGTGGAGACCCAGTACTTC
>NA|TRBJ2-5|TRBV11-2|TRBD2
CASSLTSGRWETQYF
TGTGCCAGCAGCTTGACTAGCGGGAGGTGGGAGACCCAGTACTTC
>once|TRBJ2-7|TRBV7-9|TRBD2
CASSLVGLAGEGQYF
TGTGCCAGCAGCTTAGTGGGACTAGCGGGAGAGGGGCAGTACTTC
>NA|TRBJ1-1|TRBV5-1|NA
CASSAPTAPEAFF
TGCGCCAGCAGCGCTCCGACAGCCCCTGAAGCTTTCTTT
>NA|TRBJ1-1|TRBV4-1|NA
CASSNGQTSFRAVF
TGCGCCAGCAGCAATGGACAGACGTCATTCCGGGCAGTCTTT
>NA|TRBJ1-2|TRBV5-1|TRBD1
CASSPGGGGDGYTF
TGCGCCAGCAGCCCAGGGGGCGGGGGTGATGGCTACACCTTC
>NA|TRBJ2-1|TRBV7-2|NA
CASSLMAGQTYNEQFF
TGTGCCAGCAGCTTAATGGCGGGACAGACCTACAATGAGCAGTTCTTC
>NA|TRBJ2-3|TRBV6-1|NA
CASSEMGSDTDTQYF
TGTGCCAGCAGTGAAATGGGGTCGGACACAGATACGCAGTATTTT
>NA|TRBJ2-2|TRBV28|NA
CASSPTLGGTTGELFF
TGTGCCAGCAGTCCGACCTTGGGCGGGACCACCGGGGAGCTGTTTTTT
>NA|TRBJ2-6|TRBV25-1|NA
CASTESSGANVLTF
TGTGCCAGCACCGAATCCTCTGGGGCCAACGTCCTGACTTTC
>few|TRBJ2-7|TRBV30|NA
CAGTRSSYEQYF
TGTGCCGGGACACGGAGCTCCTACGAGCAGTACTTC
>NA|TRBJ1-1|TRBV11-2|NA
CASSSLRQAGEAFF
TGTGCCAGCAGCTCCCTCCGACAGGCGGGTGAAGCTTTCTTT
>few|TRBJ1-1|TRBV20-1|NA
CSGAENTEAFF
TGCAGTGGTGCAGAGAACACTGAAGCTTTCTTT
>NA|TRBJ1-1|TRBV18|NA
CASSSTENTEAFF
TGTGCCAGCTCATCGACAGAGAACACTGAAGCTTTCTTT
>NA|TRBJ2-5|TRBV5-1|NA
CASSLSPQETQYF
TGCGCCAGCAGCTTAAGTCCCCAAGAGACCCAGTACTTC
>NA|TRBJ2-5|TRBV25-1|NA
CATTWGVCEQYF
TGTGCCACCACTTGGGGGGTATGTGAGCAGTACTTC
>once|TRBJ2-7|TRBV18|TRBD1
CATAGGQGYEQYF
TGTGCCACCGCCGGGGGACAGGGATACGAGCAGTACTTC
>NA|TRBJ2-2|TRBV10-2|NA
CASSEVVAGELFF
TGCGCCAGCAGTGAAGTTGTAGCCGGGGAGCTGTTTTTT
>NA|TRBJ2-2|TRBV4-2|NA
CASGTGTRAGELFF
TGTGCCAGCGGAACGGGGACACGGGCCGGGGAGCTGTTTTTT
>NA|TRBJ2-7|TRBV7-9|NA
CASSPGTTGTEQYF
TGTGCCAGCAGCCCCGGCACCACAGGAACCGAGCAGTACTTC
>once|TRBJ2-7|TRBV6-1|NA
CAIHDPGTGSYEQYF
TGTGCCATTCACGATCCCGGGACTGGCTCCTACGAGCAGTACTTC
>many|TRBJ1-1|TRBV5-5|TRBD1
CASTSSYRDSMNTEAFF
TGTGCCAGCACCTCCTCCTACCGGGACAGCATGAACACTGAAGCTTTCTTT
>NA|TRBJ2-2|TRBV10-1|TRBD1
CASSPGTAYTGELFF
TGCGCCAGCAGTCCCGGGACAGCCTACACCGGGGAGCTGTTTTTT
>NA|TRBJ1-1|TRBV2|TRBD1
CASTPIPSRGHSTEAFF
TGTGCCAGCACTCCAATACCTAGCAGGGGGCATAGCACTGAAGCTTTCTTT
>few|TRBJ2-2|TRBV29-1|NA
CSVPKTPGAGELFF
TGCAGCGTGCCCAAAACTCCAGGGGCCGGGGAGCTGTTTTTT
>NA|TRBJ2-2|TRBV11-1|NA
CASSNAQYTGELFF
TGTGCCAGCAGCAACGCACAGTACACCGGGGAGCTGTTTTTT
>once|TRBJ1-4|TRBV30|NA
CAWNQGATNEKLFF
TGTGCCTGGAACCAAGGGGCGACGAATGAAAAACTGTTTTTT
>many|TRBJ2-5|TRBV27|NA
CASSQQAFQETQYF
TGTGCCAGCAGCCAACAGGCCTTTCAAGAGACCCAGTACTTC
>NA|TRBJ1-2|TRBV30|NA
CAWSVPVNYGYTF
TGTGCCTGGAGTGTACCAGTCAACTATGGCTACACCTTC
>NA|TRBJ2-1|TRBV11-3|TRBD2
CASSSAGVPYNEQFF
TGTGCCAGCAGCTCCGCGGGAGTACCCTACAATGAGCAGTTCTTC
>NA|TRBJ2-7|TRBV6-1|NA
CASSAPWPGALYEQYF
TGTGCCAGCAGTGCCCCATGGCCGGGAGCACTCTACGAGCAGTACTTC